This TCR beta chain was recorded in a study of blood T cells in healthy people across ages. A second PCR of roughly 6 to 12 cycles used a sample-barcoded 5' primer and a J-beta primer mix. A template-switch adaptor that had 12 random nucleotides put a tag on each cDNA molecule. TCRdb reprocessed the 5' RACE reads with MiXCR, giving one entry per CDR3 protein. This table holds about 680,000 distinct CDR3 sequences, more than 40% found once. As to this clonotype: One end of the junction does not line up with germline, which may come from a read error.

Germline V gene data show CDR1 as SNHLY and CDR2 as FYNNEI. CDR3 length: 12 residues. The TCR comes from an older woman in good health. The chain is built from TRBV2 and TRBJ2-7; D possibly corresponds to TRBD1 (5 bases). Sequencing was performed on blood. The CDR3 loop is CASREDSSSRYF. In DNA form, the CDR3 reads TGTGCCAGCAGAGAAGACAGCTCCTCACGGTACTTC.